The clone carrying this TCR beta chain has more than one count but fewer than ten. Its antigen is undetermined. This record comes from a study of T cells in Graves' hyperthyroidism and ophthalmopathy. Study findings and constraints: Most expanded thyroid clonotypes above 0.001 also appeared in blood.

The source material, RNA transcripts, was used to amplify TCR beta CDR3 regions. The HTBI primer set drove a first-round RT-PCR of the TCR CDR3. TCRdb ran MiXCR on the multiplex PCR reads and lists one entry per CDR3 protein. The profile shows about 400,000 distinct CDR3 sequences, 14% to 15% of them singletons. Calling Graves' hyperthyroidism stable meant ophthalmopathy did not progress within 18 months. Diagnostic assessment was based on clinical symptoms, serum thyroxine and TRAb, thyroid ultrasound and orbital computed tomography. This receptor was identified in a woman under 40 with Graves' hyperthyroidism. What was sequenced was blood.

The DNA of the CDR3 is TGTGCCAGCAGCCCCCCGCCCTCTGGCGGCTATTACAATGAGCAGTTCTTC. This codes for CASSPPPSGGYYNEQFF. The chain is built from TRBV9 and TRBJ2-1; D not certain. Germline CDR1 SGDLS, CDR2 YYNGEE. There are 17 residues in the CDR3. V was pared by 4 bases and J by 4 bases, with 21 bases between.